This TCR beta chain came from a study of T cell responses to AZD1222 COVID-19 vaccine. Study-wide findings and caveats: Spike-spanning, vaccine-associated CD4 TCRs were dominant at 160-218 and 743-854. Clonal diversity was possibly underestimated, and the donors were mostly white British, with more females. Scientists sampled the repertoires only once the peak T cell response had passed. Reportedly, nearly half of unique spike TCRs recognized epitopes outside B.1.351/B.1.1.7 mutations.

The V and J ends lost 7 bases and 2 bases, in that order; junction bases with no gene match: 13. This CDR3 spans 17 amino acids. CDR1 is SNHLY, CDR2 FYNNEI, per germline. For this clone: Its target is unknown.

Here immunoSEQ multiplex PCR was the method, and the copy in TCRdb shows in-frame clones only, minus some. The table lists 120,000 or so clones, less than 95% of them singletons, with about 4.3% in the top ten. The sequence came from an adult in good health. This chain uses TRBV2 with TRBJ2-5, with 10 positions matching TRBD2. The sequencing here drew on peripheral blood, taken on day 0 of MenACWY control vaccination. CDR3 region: CASIPVVTSGAQETQYF. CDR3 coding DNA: TGTGCCAGCATTCCGGTCGTAACTAGCGGGGCACAAGAGACCCAGTACTTC.